The rows below give T cell receptor beta chains drawn from one sample of a study of cytomegalovirus exposure and HLA in healthy donors. Profiling relied on immunoSEQ multiplex PCR, and the TCRdb table lists in-frame clones only, not all of them. The table lists approximately 130,000 clones, 70% to 80% of them singletons. The sample taken for sequencing was PBMCs. Receptor source: a human donor in good health. Each CDR3 is given with its conserved first and last residue. Each record gives: clone size, V gene, J gene, D gene, CDR3 protein, CDR3 DNA. The D gene is left open where the match is weak. Part of the rows lack a size; the others show once, few, many or a class for expanded clones.

clone_size: -; v_call: TRBV7-9; j_call: TRBJ1-2; d_call: -; cdr3_aa: CSSNPGTNYGYTF; cdr3_nt: TGTTCCAGCAATCCCGGGACTAACTATGGCTACACCTTC
clone_size: -; v_call: TRBV29-1; j_call: TRBJ2-3; d_call: -; cdr3_aa: CSVDRRTTITDTQYF; cdr3_nt: TGCAGCGTTGATAGGAGAACGACTATTACAGATACGCAGTATTTT
clone_size: -; v_call: TRBV21-1; j_call: TRBJ2-1; d_call: -; cdr3_aa: CASRAGQGAGEQFF; cdr3_nt: TGTGCCAGCAGGGCCGGACAGGGGGCAGGGGAGCAGTTCTTC
clone_size: -; v_call: TRBV7-8; j_call: TRBJ2-1; d_call: -; cdr3_aa: CASSPTPTGSDEQFF; cdr3_nt: TGTGCCAGCAGCCCAACCCCCACGGGGAGCGATGAGCAGTTCTTC
clone_size: -; v_call: TRBV6-5; j_call: TRBJ1-3; d_call: -; cdr3_aa: CASSLVAGNGNTIYF; cdr3_nt: TGTGCCAGCAGTCTTGTGGCGGGGAATGGAAACACCATATATTTT
clone_size: -; v_call: TRBV2; j_call: TRBJ1-2; d_call: TRBD1; cdr3_aa: CASDRDRGRDNYGYTF; cdr3_nt: TGTGCCAGCGATCGGGACAGGGGGCGGGACAACTATGGCTACACCTTC
clone_size: -; v_call: TRBV11-2; j_call: TRBJ1-2; d_call: -; cdr3_aa: CASSPSMRGYTF; cdr3_nt: TGTGCCAGCAGCCCTAGTATGCGTGGCTACACCTTC
clone_size: once; v_call: TRBV4-1; j_call: TRBJ2-5; d_call: -; cdr3_aa: CASSLGAAEETQYF; cdr3_nt: TGCGCCAGCAGCCTAGGGGCAGCCGAAGAGACCCAGTACTTC
clone_size: -; v_call: TRBV5-1; j_call: TRBJ1-2; d_call: TRBD1; cdr3_aa: CASSGPGQGGPNYGYTF; cdr3_nt: TGCGCCAGCAGCGGACCGGGACAGGGCGGACCTAACTATGGCTACACCTTC
clone_size: -; v_call: TRBV14; j_call: TRBJ1-1; d_call: TRBD1; cdr3_aa: CASSPRTGGRTEAFF; cdr3_nt: TGTGCCAGCAGCCCCCGGACAGGGGGGAGGACTGAAGCTTTCTTT
clone_size: -; v_call: TRBV5-6; j_call: TRBJ2-7; d_call: TRBD2; cdr3_aa: CASISRGTSDSRSYEQYF; cdr3_nt: TGTGCCAGCATAAGTCGGGGGACTAGCGATTCCCGCTCCTACGAGCAGTACTTC
clone_size: -; v_call: TRBV19; j_call: TRBJ2-1; d_call: -; cdr3_aa: CASSPGGGSYNEQFF; cdr3_nt: TGTGCCAGTAGTCCTGGAGGCGGCTCCTACAATGAGCAGTTCTTC